Below are 16 T cell receptor beta chains sequenced from a single sample in a study of breast tumors, draining lymph nodes, adjacent tissues. Each CDR3 protein gets one entry after TCRdb re-called the multiplex PCR reads with MiXCR. Among more than 50,000 distinct CDR3 sequences listed, roughly 50% were seen once. Sequences were obtained from breast tumor tissue. These receptors all come from a female donor with breast cancer. Some clones in this sample may be carry-over from other donors' samples.

The chain combines TRBV20-1 with TRBJ2-7; D is possibly TRBD1 (6 bases). The length of the CDR3 is 13 residues. Germline V gene sequence: CDR1 DFQATT, CDR2 SNEGSKA (reference sequence). The ends were cut back, 1 base at V and 0 bases at J, with 7 bases in the middle. The CDR3 bases are TGCAGTGCTAGAGGGACAGCCTCCTACGAGCAGTACTTC. The encoded protein is CSARGTASYEQYF.

This clonotype has ten or more counts. The gene calls are TRBV2 and TRBJ1-5; 8 nucleotides align to TRBD1. Germline V gene sequence: CDR1 SNHLY, CDR2 FYNNEI. The CDR3 has 15 residues. With 6 bases clipped from V and 0 bases from J, the junction kept 4 bases outside the gene matches. CDR3 coding DNA: TGTGCCAGCAGCGACAGGGGTCTTAGCAATCAGCCCCAGCATTTT. Its translation is CASSDRGLSNQPQHF.

Ten or more counts support this clonotype. The rearrangement uses TRBV7-2 and TRBJ1-6, with D hard to call. The CDR3 covers 12 residues. The V and J ends lost 1 base and 9 bases respectively, with 4 bases between them. Germline V CDR1 and CDR2: SGHTA, FQGNSA. CDR3 sequence reads: CASSLGASPLHF. The CDR3 DNA sequence: TGTGCCAGCAGCTTAGGTGCTTCACCCCTCCACTTT.

The chain has TRBV20-1 and TRBJ1-6; TRBD1 agrees at 9 bases. CDR1 and CDR2 (germline): DFQATT, SNEGSKA (reference sequence). There are 17 residues in the CDR3. J lost 2 bases, V lost 5 bases, and 10 bases had no gene match. For the CDR3, the DNA is TGCAGTGCTCACGACAGGGGGACTTTGCCCTATAATTCACCCCTCCACTTT. Protein: CSAHDRGTLPYNSPLHF.

Remarks on this clonotype: Its ends do not fully match the called genes, so a read error is possible. V gene TRBV7-2 combines with J gene TRBJ2-7; TRBD1 matches at 7 bases. Germline CDR1 reads SGHTA; CDR2 reads FQGNSA. The length of the CDR3 is 14 residues. The CDR3 nucleotides read TGTGCCAGCAGCTTCCTACAGGGGTGGGACGAGCAGCACTTC. Translating gives CASSFLQGWDEQHF.

This clonotype was seen a single time. The J gene is TRBJ2-1, the V gene TRBV2; maybe TRBD2 (5 bases). Trimming pared 7 bases from V and 1 base from J, leaving 17 bases between. Germline values: CDR1 SNHLY, CDR2 FYNNEI. The CDR3 is 16 residues long. Here the CDR3 reads CASNGGLGDSYNEQFF. In nucleotides, the CDR3 is TGTGCCAGCAATGGCGGGTTGGGTGATTCCTACAATGAGCAGTTCTTC.

This chain's CDR3 is CSASISSGGRTDTQYF. The CDR3 DNA is TGCAGTGCTTCTATTTCTAGCGGGGGGCGCACAGATACGCAGTATTTT. The V call is TRBV20-1, the J call TRBJ2-3; 11 bases are shared with TRBD2. Germline V gene lookup returns CDR1 DFQATT and CDR2 SNEGSKA (reference sequence). This CDR3 is built from 16 residues. V lost 5 bases and J lost 1; bases outside the gene matches: 8.

Ten or more counts support this clonotype. The chain is built from TRBV12-3 or TRBV12-4 and TRBJ2-3, with D possibly TRBD2 on 6 matching bases. V lost 6 bases, J lost 5 bases, and 15 bases lay in between. The CDR3 sequence is 14 residues long. In DNA form, the CDR3 reads TGTGCCAGCAGCTCTGGGGCGCGGGGAGATACGCAGTATTTT. Its protein product is CASSSGARGDTQYF.

V and J are TRBV7-2 and TRBJ2-7; tentatively, D is TRBD2 (7 bases). The germline CDR1 and CDR2 sequences are SGHTA and FQGNSA. V was clipped by 5 bases and J by 12 bases, with 23 bases between them. CDR3 size: 14 residues. The CDR3 is CASSQRDTVLARYF. The CDR3 coding sequence is TGTGCCAGCAGCCAGCGGGACACGGTACTCGCACGGTACTTC.

The chain combines TRBV20-1 with TRBJ1-6; 7 bases match TRBD1. V dropped 2 bases and J dropped 4; count of bases not matched to a gene: 5. The CDR3 is 15 amino acids. Germline V lookup: CDR1 DFQATT, CDR2 SNEGSKA (reference sequence). The CDR3 nucleotides read TGCAGTGCTAGACCCCCGACAGGGTATAATTCACCCCTCCACTTT. As protein: CSARPPTGYNSPLHF.

This clonotype was found many times. The chain employs TRBV5-8 and TRBJ2-7; TRBD2 matches at 7 bases. Losses at the gene ends were 4 bases for V and 6 bases for J; bases not matched to a gene: 16. The CDR3 sequence is 16 residues long. Germline assignment: CDR1 SGHTS and CDR2 YDEGEE. Here the CDR3 reads CASSPGGAGPATEQYF. CDR3 sequence (DNA): TGTGCCAGCAGCCCGGGCGGAGCGGGACCCGCGACCGAGCAGTACTTC.

The V and J genes are TRBV9 and TRBJ2-5; D might be TRBD1 or TRBD2, each matching 6 bases. The CDR3 length is 15 residues. The V and J ends lost 3 bases and 2 bases respectively, with 14 bases between them. CDR1 SGDLS and CDR2 YYNGEE come from the germline V gene. Written as DNA, the CDR3 is TGTGCCAGCAGCGAGGAGGGGGGCAGGCAAGAGACCCAGTACTTC. Protein sequence: CASSEEGGRQETQYF. Filled out from reference TRBV9 and TRBJ2-5, the complete variable domain reads DSGVTQTPKHLITATGQRVTLRCSPRSGDLSVYWYQQSLDQGLQFLIQYYNGEERAKGNILERFSAQQFPDLHSELNLSSLELGDSALYFCASSEEGGRQETQYFGPGTRLLVL.

This clonotype has a count of ten or more. J is TRBJ2-1 and V is TRBV19, with 7 bases fitting TRBD1. CDR3 length: 14 amino acids. The germline gives CDR1 LNHDA, CDR2 SQIVND (reference sequence). The ends lost 6 bases at V and 1 base at J; junction bases unmatched: 3. CDR3 bases: TGTGCCAGTAGCCGGACAGGTTCCTACAATGAGCAGTTCTTC. Translating gives CASSRTGSYNEQFF. The full variable domain, completed using reference TRBV19 and TRBJ2-1, is DGGITQSPKYLFRKEGQNVTLSCEQNLNHDAMYWYRQDPGQGLRLIYYSQIVNDFQKGDIAEGYSVSREKKESFPLTVTSAQKNPTAFYLCASSRTGSYNEQFFGPGTRLTVL.

Details on this clonotype: The final CDR3 position lacks the conserved phenylalanine or tryptophan, pointing to a likely read error. V and J are TRBV7-9 and TRBJ1-2; possible D gene TRBD1, 6 bases. Looked up from germline, CDR1 is SEHNR and CDR2 is FQNEAQ (reference sequence). Trimming took off 2 bases at V and 6 bases at J, with 13 bases between the two ends. The CDR3 length is 14 residues. CDR3 in amino acids: CASSLSGGANGYTL. The CDR3 DNA follows: TGTGCCAGCAGCTTATCGGGGGGGGCTAATGGCTACACCCTC.

Of note for this clonotype: The CDR3 ends on some other residue instead of the conserved phenylalanine or tryptophan, so this is likely a read error. Because the CDR3's place on the DNA is in doubt, the DNA is left out and the CDR3 is given as listed by TCRdb. The chain employs TRBV2 and TRBJ1-4. Germline CDR1 reads SNHLY; CDR2 reads FYNNEI. The CDR3 extends over 9 residues, inclusive of both ends. CDR3 sequence: CASSRAPPG.

This clonotype has a count of ten or more. A much larger clone differs by one base, so this may be a read error. CDR3 DNA: TGCAGTGCTACACGGCCAGCGGGGGATACCGAGCAGTACTTC. This translates into CSATRPAGDTEQYF. This chain links TRBV20-1 with TRBJ2-7, with 8 bases lining up with TRBD2. CDR3 length: 14 amino acids. Trimming took 4 bases from V and 6 from J; bases not matched to a gene: 11. CDR1 is DFQATT, CDR2 SNEGSKA, per germline (reference sequence).